Below are 30 T cell receptor beta chains sequenced from a single sample in a study of control samples from healthy donors and cancer patients. Sequenced by immunoSEQ multiplex PCR; TCRdb stores in-frame clones only, minus some. The sample contains 90,000 to 110,000 clones, under 90% of which appear only once. Source material: blood. Source of these receptors: a woman aged 45-59 years in good health.

The chain employs TRBV3-1 (or the pseudogene TRBV3-2) and TRBJ2-4, with D tentatively TRBD1 (6 bases). Trimming removed 2 bases from V and 0 bases from J, with 11 bases in between. CDR1 is LGHDT, CDR2 YNNKEL, per germline (reference sequence). The CDR3 covers 16 residues. The chain's CDR3 is CASSQPGTSAKNIQYF. The CDR3 DNA follows: TGTGCCAGCAGCCAACCCGGGACATCAGCCAAAAACATTCAGTACTTC.

Note on this clone: Other DNA sequences in the sample encode the same CDR3. The J gene is TRBJ2-7, the V gene TRBV28; 8 bases match TRBD1. The CDR3 is 13 residues long. The germline V gene has CDR1 MDHEN and CDR2 SYDVKM. J gave up 6 bases and V 3 bases, and 4 bases lay outside the gene matches. The CDR3 coding sequence is TGTGCCAGCAGTTTCAGGGGGCCAGGCGAGCAGTACTTC. Amino acids: CASSFRGPGEQYF.

The CDR3 DNA reads TGTGCCAGCAGCCGAACAGGGGATTGGAACGAGCAGTACTTC. This encodes CASSRTGDWNEQYF. The chain is built from TRBV6-5 and TRBJ2-7; TRBD1 agrees at 7 bases. The germline CDR1 and CDR2 sequences are MNHEY and SVGAGI. The CDR3 is 14 residues long. With V trimmed by 6 bases and J by 5 bases, 10 bases remained unmatched.

The chain links TRBV29-1 to TRBJ1-5, with a possible D match to TRBD1 (6 bases). The CDR3 runs to 13 residues. Deletions cut 7 bases from V and 7 bases from J, with 17 bases between. The germline gives CDR1 SQVTM, CDR2 ANQGSEA. CDR3 bases: TGCAGCGCCGGAGGCGGGGGCGAGCAGCCCCAGCATTTT. Translation gives CSAGGGGEQPQHF. Together with reference TRBV29-1 and TRBJ1-5, the CDR3 gives the full variable domain: SAVISQKPSRDICQRGTSLTIQCQVDSQVTMMFWYRQQPGQSLTLIATANQGSEATYESGFVIDKFPISRPNLTFSTLTVSNMSPEDSSIYLCSAGGGGEQPQHFGDGTRLSIL.

This clone was picked up one time. J is TRBJ2-5 and V is TRBV25-1, with TRBD2 identical over 8 bases. The V gene end was trimmed by 6 bases and the J gene end by 5 bases; junction bases not matched to a gene: 14. In germline, CDR1 is MGHDK, CDR2 SYGVNS. CDR3 length equals 16 residues. CDR3 sequence: CASRGLLAGGGETQYF. CDR3 nucleotide sequence: TGTGCCAGCAGGGGTCTCCTCGCGGGAGGAGGGGAGACCCAGTACTTC.

The V call is TRBV7-8, the J call TRBJ1-2; D call uncertain. CDR3 length: 13 residues. Trimming shortened V by 1 base and J by 8 bases, and 11 bases separated the two germline ends. Germline lookup yields CDR1 SGHVS and CDR2 FQNEAQ. Written as DNA, the CDR3 is TGTGCCAGCAGCTTAGGATTGAGGGAAGGCTACACCTTC. It codes for CASSLGLREGYTF.

V usage is TRBV28 and J usage is TRBJ2-3; D perhaps matches TRBD2 (6 bases). Per the germline V gene, CDR1 is MDHEN and CDR2 is SYDVKM. CDR3 size: 15 residues. The V end was cut by 4 bases, the J end by 4 bases, with 15 bases between. The DNA of the CDR3 is TGTGCCAGCAGTTCCCCTGGGGGGAGTGCAGATACGCAGTATTTT. It yields the protein CASSSPGGSADTQYF.

The V call is TRBV7-6, the J call TRBJ2-3; 7 bases map to TRBD1. The CDR3 covers 16 residues. The junction had 11 bases not matched to a gene; V was cut back by 4 bases and J by 4 bases. The germline V gene has CDR1 SGHVS and CDR2 FNYEAQ. The CDR3 region is CASSSYTGVSADTQYF. The CDR3 DNA is TGTGCCAGCAGCTCTTACACAGGGGTATCAGCAGATACGCAGTATTTT.

The sample holds a few counts of this clone. A much bigger clone sits one base away, suggesting this may be a read error. The sample carries other DNA sequences with the same CDR3. V and J are TRBV7-3 and TRBJ1-1, with TRBD1 as a possible D gene (5 bases). CDR3 length: 15 amino acids. From germline, CDR1 is SGHTA and CDR2 FQGTGA. Written as DNA, the CDR3 is TGTCCCAGCAGCCCCGGGGGGGGAGGGAACACTGAAGCTTTCTTT. It codes for CPSSPGGGGNTEAFF.

The chain links TRBV20-1 to TRBJ2-5; possible D gene TRBD1, 5 bases. The CDR3 runs to 12 residues. The V gene's germline CDR1 is DFQATT and CDR2 SNEGSKA (reference sequence). Trimming left V 3 bases short and J 3 bases short, with 8 bases between. The CDR3 loop is CSASRGKETQYF. In DNA, the CDR3 is TGCAGTGCTAGTAGGGGAAAAGAGACCCAGTACTTC.

The chain links TRBV9 to TRBJ1-2; a weak D match, TRBD1 (6 bases). CDR3 length: 15 amino acids. Germline CDR1 and CDR2: SGDLS and YYNGEE. Trimming removed 0 bases from V and 4 bases from J, with 13 bases in between. CDR3 in amino acids: CASSVEPGGGYGYTF. The CDR3 DNA follows: TGTGCCAGCAGCGTAGAGCCGGGGGGCGGCTATGGCTACACCTTC.

The chain has TRBV5-1 and TRBJ2-3; tentative D call: TRBD1 (6 bases). There are 13 residues in the CDR3. Trimming removed 4 bases from V and 6 bases from J, with 12 bases in between. Germline CDR1 reads SGHRS; CDR2 reads YFSETQ. CDR3 in DNA: TGCGCCAGCAGCAGGGACACTTCCGATACGCAGTATTTT. It translates to CASSRDTSDTQYF. Full variable domain (outside the CDR3, taken from reference TRBV5-1 and TRBJ2-3): KAGVTQTPRYLIKTRGQQVTLSCSPISGHRSVSWYQQTPGQGLQFLFEYFSETQRNKGNFPGRFSGRQFSNSRSEMNVSTLELGDSALYLCASSRDTSDTQYFGPGTRLTVL.

The chain couples TRBV7-2 to TRBJ2-5; 11 nucleotides agree with TRBD1. Germline CDR1 reads SGHTA; CDR2 reads FQGNSA. V trimming: 0 bases; J trimming: 2 bases; junction bases outside the gene matches: 2. This CDR3 has 16 amino acids. CDR3 nucleotide sequence: TGTGCCAGCAGCTTAGCCGGGACAGGGGGACAAGAGACCCAGTACTTC. Translated, it gives CASSLAGTGGQETQYF. Full variable domain (rest looked up from reference TRBV7-2 and TRBJ2-5): GAGVSQSPSNKVTEKGKDVELRCDPISGHTALYWYRQSLGQGLEFLIYFQGNSAPDKSGLPSDRFSAERTGGSVSTLTIQRTQQEDSAVYLCASSLAGTGGQETQYFGPGTRLLVL.

The chain links TRBV29-1 to TRBJ1-4; 9 nucleotides agree with TRBD1. The V gene end was trimmed by 8 bases and the J gene end by 7 bases; junction bases not matched to a gene: 8. The V gene's germline CDR1 is SQVTM and CDR2 ANQGSEA. The CDR3 sequence is 13 residues long. CDR3 nucleotide sequence: TGCAGCTTCCGACAGGGGGGCGGTGAAAAACTGTTTTTT. This encodes CSFRQGGGEKLFF.

The chain has TRBV11-3 and TRBJ2-7; 7 bases match TRBD2. This CDR3 has 15 amino acids. Trimming took 0 bases from V and 2 from J; bases not matched to a gene: 4. CDR1 and CDR2 from the germline V gene are SGHNT and YENEEA. CDR3 in DNA: TGTGCCAGCAGCTTAGATCCTAGCGGAGCCTACGAGCAGTACTTC. Amino acids: CASSLDPSGAYEQYF.

The J gene is TRBJ2-7, the V gene TRBV27, with 7 positions matching TRBD1. Losses at the gene ends were 6 bases for V and 4 bases for J; bases not matched to a gene: 12. CDR3 length: 15 residues. Germline-derived CDR1 and CDR2 are MNHEY and SMNVEV (reference sequence). The CDR3 is CASRQGTAGLYEQYF. The CDR3 bases are TGTGCCAGCAGACAGGGGACGGCGGGCCTTTACGAGCAGTACTTC.

The CDR3, as DNA: TGTGCCAGCAGCCCGGGACAGGGGGCCTACGAGCAGTACTTC. It codes for CASSPGQGAYEQYF. V is TRBV9 and J is TRBJ2-7, with 11 bases matching TRBD1. CDR3 length: 14 amino acids. J gave up 2 bases and V 4 bases, and 2 bases lay outside the gene matches. Germline CDR1 SGDLS, CDR2 YYNGEE. Supplemented by reference TRBV9 and TRBJ2-7, the full variable domain reads DSGVTQTPKHLITATGQRVTLRCSPRSGDLSVYWYQQSLDQGLQFLIQYYNGEERAKGNILERFSAQQFPDLHSELNLSSLELGDSALYFCASSPGQGAYEQYFGPGTRLTVT.

The chain carries TRBV20-1 and TRBJ2-5; no definite D call. Germline lookup yields CDR1 DFQATT and CDR2 SNEGSKA (reference sequence). The CDR3 is made up of 10 amino acids. V was cut by 5 bases and J by 5 bases, with 6 bases left in between. CDR3 DNA: TGCAGTGCTCGACGGGAGACCCAGTACTTC. It yields the protein CSARRETQYF.

The chain carries TRBV5-1 and TRBJ1-1, with unresolved D. Trimming left V 2 bases short and J 6 bases short, with 17 bases between. Germline CDR1 SGHRS, CDR2 YFSETQ. The CDR3 loop spans 15 amino acids. CDR3 loop: CASSFTSRGMAEAFF. CDR3 DNA sequence: TGCGCCAGCAGCTTTACGTCCCGGGGAATGGCTGAAGCTTTCTTT.

Only one count was recorded for this clone. This chain joins TRBV15 and TRBJ1-1, with D maybe TRBD1 (5 bases). V was cut by 5 bases and J by 4 bases, with 14 bases left in between. This CDR3 has 14 amino acids. CDR1 is LNHNV, CDR2 YYDKDF, per germline (reference sequence). DNA of the CDR3: TGTGCCACCAGCCCCTTGGGGGGGTCCACTGAAGCTTTCTTT. Its protein product is CATSPLGGSTEAFF.

V gene TRBV19 combines with J gene TRBJ2-1; 9 positions agree with TRBD2. Germline V gene data show CDR1 as LNHDA and CDR2 as SQIVND (reference sequence). V was clipped by 3 bases and J by 7 bases; unmatched bases: 16. This CDR3 has 18 amino acids. CDR3 in DNA: TGTGCCAGTAGTATGAGAAGGCTAGCGGGAAGCTCTGAAAATGAGCAGTTCTTC. Translated, it gives CASSMRRLAGSSENEQFF.

The CDR3 reads CASGELNEKLFF. CDR3 nucleotide sequence: TGTGCCAGCGGCGAGCTTAATGAAAAACTGTTTTTT. J is TRBJ1-4 and V is TRBV6-5; no reliable D call. With 8 bases removed from V and 4 bases from J, the gap between germline ends came to 8 bases. The germline V gene has CDR1 MNHEY and CDR2 SVGAGI. The CDR3 loop spans 12 amino acids.

This chain links TRBV9 with TRBJ1-4, with 9 bases identical to TRBD1. The V segment lost 0 bases and the J segment 7 bases; nucleotides outside the gene matches: 4. Germline assignment: CDR1 SGDLS and CDR2 YYNGEE. This CDR3 spans 15 amino acids. The CDR3 protein is CASSVGQGGVEKLFF. The CDR3 region has the DNA TGTGCCAGCAGCGTAGGACAGGGGGGTGTTGAAAAACTGTTTTTT.

The chain recombines TRBV19 with TRBJ1-1; D is possibly TRBD1 (5 bases). Germline V gene sequence: CDR1 LNHDA, CDR2 SQIVND (reference sequence). This CDR3 comprises 14 residues. V lost 7 bases and J 6 bases, leaving 18 bases between the germline ends. CDR3 sequence: CASKELGGYPEAFF. CDR3 nucleotides: TGTGCCAGTAAGGAGTTGGGGGGGTATCCTGAAGCTTTCTTT.

The V call is TRBV23-1, the J call TRBJ2-3; D not resolved. TRBV23-1 is assigned to the ORF class and has an uncertain function. The CDR3 length is 17 residues. Trimming left V 4 bases short and J 3 bases short, with 20 bases between. CDR3 sequence: CASSPSGIYEDTDTQYF. The DNA of the CDR3 is TGCGCCAGCAGTCCTTCCGGAATATACGAAGATACAGATACGCAGTATTTT.

This clone has more than one count but fewer than ten. CDR3 region: CASPKGLAGLYEQYF. CDR3 nucleotides: TGTGCCAGCCCTAAGGGACTAGCGGGACTCTACGAGCAGTACTTC. This chain joins TRBV7-9 and TRBJ2-7; TRBD2 matches 13 bases. The V segment lost 8 bases and the J segment 3 bases; nucleotides outside the gene matches: 7. This CDR3 is built from 15 residues. Germline lookup yields CDR1 SEHNR and CDR2 FQNEAQ (reference sequence).

The V and J genes are TRBV10-3 and TRBJ2-7; D is tentatively TRBD1 or TRBD2 (5 bases each). The closer fit of TRBJ2-1 to the DNA end suggests the J call may be wrong. The CDR3 length is 12 residues. In germline, CDR1 is ENHRY, CDR2 SYGVKD. CDR3 amino acids: CAISDRENEQFF. The DNA of the CDR3 is TGTGCCATCAGTGACAGGGAGAATGAGCAGTTCTTC.

This clone was observed a handful of times. The chain employs TRBV24-1 and TRBJ1-6; no definite D call. The ends were cut back, 5 bases at V and 5 bases at J, with 6 bases in the middle. Germline V gives CDR1 KGHDR, CDR2 SFDVKD. This CDR3 is 13 amino acids long. The CDR3 region has the DNA TGTGCCACCAGTGCGGGGAATAATTCACCCCTCCACTTT. Translated, it gives CATSAGNNSPLHF.

This chain links TRBV29-1 with TRBJ1-1, with D uncertain. The CDR3 totals 14 residues. V was clipped by 3 bases and J by 2 bases, with 13 bases between them. Germline assignment: CDR1 SQVTM and CDR2 ANQGSEA. The DNA of the CDR3 is TGCAGCGTTGACGGACCCCGATTTAACACTGAAGCTTTCTTT. This codes for CSVDGPRFNTEAFF.

This clone was counted between two and nine times. The V gene is TRBV11-3, the J gene TRBJ2-7; the D is unclear. Trimming removed 0 bases at V and 10 bases at J, with 10 bases between. The CDR3 is 12 amino acids. Germline CDR1 is SGHNT and CDR2 is YENEEA. The CDR3 is CASSLDPQIQYF. The CDR3 nucleotides are TGTGCCAGCAGCTTAGATCCACAGATACAGTACTTC. The full variable domain, completed using reference TRBV11-3 and TRBJ2-7, is EAGVVQSPRYKIIEKKQPVAFWCNPISGHNTLYWYLQNLGQGPELLIRYENEEAVDDSQLPKDRFSAERLKGVDSTLKIQPAELGDSAVYLCASSLDPQIQYFGPGTRLTVT.